These 31 T cell receptor beta chains were all obtained from the same sample, sequenced in a study of control samples from healthy donors and cancer patients. This table comes from immunoSEQ multiplex PCR, and its TCRdb copy is limited to in-frame clones, with some not included. The data contain 40,000 to 55,000 clones, 70% to 75% of them singletons. The material sequenced was formalin-fixed, paraffin-embedded tissue. Receptors originate from a male donor with melanoma.

The V gene is TRBV3-1 (or the pseudogene TRBV3-2), the J gene TRBJ2-2; 13 bases line up with TRBD2. Trimming removed 4 bases from V and 3 bases from J; junction bases left unmatched: 11. This CDR3 contains 19 residues. The V gene's germline CDR1 is LGHDT and CDR2 YNNKEL (reference sequence). The CDR3 loop is CASSLGLAGEVLDTGELFF. DNA for the CDR3: TGTGCCAGCAGCCTTGGACTAGCGGGAGAGGTTCTGGACACCGGGGAGCTGTTTTTT.

The genes are TRBV18 and TRBJ2-1, with TRBD1 identical over 11 bases. The germline gives CDR1 KGHSH, CDR2 LQKENI. The CDR3 runs to 14 residues. V lost 3 bases, J lost 7 bases, and 2 bases stayed unmatched. Here the CDR3 reads CASSPGTGGNEQFF. In nucleotides, the CDR3 is TGTGCCAGCTCACCCGGGACAGGGGGGAATGAGCAGTTCTTC.

In DNA, the CDR3 is TGTGCCAGCAGCTTGGTACAGGCCTCCTACGAGCAGTACTTC. This codes for CASSLVQASYEQYF. V is TRBV5-6 and J is TRBJ2-7; D possibly corresponds to TRBD1 (5 bases). Trimming took off 0 bases at V and 0 bases at J, with 7 bases between the two ends. The CDR3 runs 14 residues. Germline V gene data show CDR1 as SGHDT and CDR2 as YYEEEE.

This clone has more than one count but fewer than ten. The CDR3 reads CASSLDPSSYEQYF. The CDR3 DNA sequence: TGTGCCAGCAGCTTAGATCCGAGCTCCTACGAGCAGTACTTC. V usage is TRBV7-2 and J usage is TRBJ2-7, with D unclear. The CDR3 covers 14 residues. Germline-derived CDR1 and CDR2 are SGHTA and FQGNSA. V lost 1 base, J lost 0 bases, and 7 bases lay in between.

This chain links TRBV27 with TRBJ2-3; 8 nucleotides agree with TRBD1. From germline, CDR1 is MNHEY and CDR2 SMNVEV (reference sequence). The CDR3 extends over 14 amino acids. With 7 bases clipped from V and 2 bases from J, the junction kept 5 bases outside the gene matches. The CDR3, as DNA: TGTGCCAGCATGCCGGACAGGGCCACAGATACGCAGTATTTT. This encodes CASMPDRATDTQYF.

Details on this clone: A much more abundant neighbour one base away suggests this may be a read error. This chain links TRBV28 with TRBJ2-5; D might be TRBD1 (5 bases). CDR1 is MDHEN and CDR2 is SYDVKM in the germline V gene. Deletions cut 4 bases from V and 5 bases from J, with 5 bases between. CDR3 size: 11 residues. CDR3 in amino acids: CASSYRETQYF. The CDR3 bases are TGTGCCAGCAGTTACAGGGAGACCCAGTACTTC.

The chain joins TRBV7-2 to TRBJ2-3; 7 bases are shared with TRBD2. Germline CDR1 and CDR2: SGHTA and FQGNSA. This CDR3 region has 15 residues. The trim removed 1 base at V and 5 bases at J, leaving 6 bases unmatched. Here the CDR3 DNA reads TGTGCCAGCAGCTTAGGGGGCGGGAGTATAGATACGCAGTATTTT. Translating it yields CASSLGGGSIDTQYF.

This clone came up once. The chain uses TRBV28 and TRBJ2-7; 7 bases agree with TRBD2. V dropped 2 bases and J dropped 2; count of bases not matched to a gene: 6. The germline CDR1 and CDR2 sequences are MDHEN and SYDVKM. There are 15 residues in the CDR3. In DNA, the CDR3 is TGTGCCAGCAGTTTAGGCGGGGGACTGCCCTACGAGCAGTACTTC. Its protein is CASSLGGGLPYEQYF.

This clone was detected a few times. The chain is built from TRBV10-1 and TRBJ2-3; unclear D gene. CDR3 length: 14 amino acids. Germline V gene sequence: CDR1 WNHNN, CDR2 SYGVQD (reference sequence). V gave up 3 bases and J gave up 0 bases, with 7 bases separating them. CDR3 DNA sequence: TGCGCCAGCAGTGATCACCTTAGCACAGATACGCAGTATTTT. As protein: CASSDHLSTDTQYF.

This clone was recorded a few times. This rearrangement joins TRBV11-2 to TRBJ1-1; D is ambiguous. The CDR3 runs to 14 residues. Germline loops: CDR1 SGHAT, CDR2 FQNNGV. V was trimmed by 1 base and J by 4 bases, leaving 10 bases between them. This CDR3 reads CASSLAGLVTEAFF. The CDR3 DNA reads TGTGCCAGCAGCTTAGCGGGGTTGGTCACTGAAGCTTTCTTT.

The genes are TRBV6-2 or TRBV6-3 and TRBJ1-2; D unresolved. This CDR3 comprises 14 residues. Trimming took 0 bases from V and 4 from J, leaving 9 bases between them. Germline CDR1 reads MNHEY; CDR2 reads SVGEGT. The CDR3 sequence: CASSYSIGLYGYTF. The CDR3 DNA follows: TGTGCCAGCAGTTACTCGATCGGCCTCTATGGCTACACCTTC.

The rearrangement uses TRBV21-1 and TRBJ2-2; the table's D call, TRBD2, has no DNA check behind it. TRBV21-1 is a pseudogene. This CDR3 has 18 residues. CDR3 sequence: CASSKGQREYRWAGELFF. The CDR3 DNA follows: TGTGCCAGCAGCAAAGGGCAGCGGGAGTACCGGTGGGCCGGGGAGCTGTTTTTT.

J is TRBJ1-2 and V is TRBV5-6; D is unresolved. Trimming left V 3 bases short and J 8 bases short, with 8 bases between. CDR1 and CDR2 from the germline V gene are SGHDT and YYEEEE. This CDR3 is built from 11 residues. Here the CDR3 reads CASSSARGYTF. The CDR3 bases are TGTGCCAGCAGCTCGGCCCGGGGCTACACCTTC.

This clone has just a few counts. The CDR3 DNA sequence: TGTGCCAGTAGCACCGGGACAGGGAATGAAAAACTGTTTTTT. Its protein is CASSTGTGNEKLFF. This sequence joins TRBV19 and TRBJ1-4, with 9 bases aligning to TRBD1. The CDR3 has 14 amino acids. Trimming at V came to 6 bases and at J to 5 bases, leaving 4 bases not matched to a gene. Germline V lookup: CDR1 LNHDA, CDR2 SQIVND (reference sequence).

V and J are TRBV6-5 and TRBJ2-7; TRBD1 matches 7 bases. The CDR3 contains 12 residues. V shed 6 bases, J shed 4 bases, and the junction held 3 bases outside the gene matches. Germline V gene sequence: CDR1 MNHEY, CDR2 SVGAGI. CDR3 sequence: CASRGQIYEQYF. The CDR3 DNA is TGTGCCAGCAGGGGACAGATTTACGAGCAGTACTTC.

This chain uses TRBV11-2 with TRBJ2-6; D remains ambiguous. With 6 bases removed from V and 0 bases from J, the gap between germline ends came to 12 bases. The CDR3 extends over 16 amino acids. Germline V gene lookup returns CDR1 SGHAT and CDR2 FQNNGV. As DNA, the CDR3 is TGTGCCAGCAGTAATAGTAGGCACTCTGGGGCCAACGTCCTGACTTTC. It encodes CASSNSRHSGANVLTF.

The count of this clone is one. The chain uses TRBV28 and TRBJ1-5; D gene unclear. The V gene lost 2 bases and the J gene lost 7 bases, with 12 bases spanning the gap. The CDR3 has 14 amino acids. Germline CDR1 is MDHEN and CDR2 is SYDVKM. This CDR3 reads CASSLMGRKQPQHF. CDR3 DNA sequence: TGTGCCAGCAGTTTAATGGGGAGGAAACAGCCCCAGCATTTT.

The V and J genes are TRBV20-1 and TRBJ1-5, with D hard to call. The germline V gene has CDR1 DFQATT and CDR2 SNEGSKA (reference sequence). This CDR3 contains 13 residues. Deletions cut 3 bases from V and 3 bases from J, with 9 bases between. For the CDR3, the DNA is TGCAGTGCTAGTGTGCAGCCCAATCAGCCCCAGCATTTT. Its translation: CSASVQPNQPQHF.

Here the CDR3 reads CATSRDRAMNTEAFF. For the CDR3, the DNA is TGTGCCACCAGCAGAGATCGGGCCATGAACACTGAAGCTTTCTTT. The V and J genes are TRBV15 and TRBJ1-1; no clear D. Trimming removed 0 bases from V and 0 bases from J, with 8 bases in between. This CDR3 is 15 amino acids long. The germline gives CDR1 LNHNV, CDR2 YYDKDF (reference sequence).

This sequence joins TRBV3-1 (or the pseudogene TRBV3-2) and TRBJ2-2, with 7 nucleotides matching TRBD2. Germline V gene lookup returns CDR1 LGHDT and CDR2 YNNKEL (reference sequence). V gave up 6 bases and J gave up 0 bases; unmatched junction bases: 10. This CDR3 spans 17 amino acids. The CDR3 region has the DNA TGTGCCAGCAGTCGAGCTAGCGGTGAAGCGAACACCGGGGAGCTGTTTTTT. This translates into CASSRASGEANTGELFF.

This clone was seen only once. The chain carries TRBV7-9 and TRBJ1-2, with 8 bases identical to TRBD1. Germline CDR1 reads SEHNR; CDR2 reads FQNEAQ (reference sequence). The CDR3 runs 15 residues. J lost 6 bases, V lost 4 bases, and 10 bases had no gene match. CDR3 nucleotides: TGTGCCAGCAGCTCCCATCGGCAGGGGGCAAATGGCTACACCTTC. Residues: CASSSHRQGANGYTF.

This clone has just a few counts. V usage is TRBV30 and J usage is TRBJ2-3, with 11 bases fitting TRBD2. Germline CDR1 is GTSNPN and CDR2 is SVGIG (reference sequence). With 0 bases clipped from V and 6 bases from J, the junction kept 5 bases outside the gene matches. The CDR3 runs 15 residues. The CDR3 here is CAWSVQASGRDTQYF. The DNA for the CDR3 is TGTGCCTGGAGTGTTCAGGCTAGCGGGAGGGATACGCAGTATTTT. Filled out from reference TRBV30 and TRBJ2-3, the complete variable domain reads SQTIHQWPATLVQPVGSPLSLECTVEGTSNPNLYWYRQAAGRGLQLLFYSVGIGQISSEVPQNLSASRPQDRQFILSSKKLLLSDSGFYLCAWSVQASGRDTQYFGPGTRLTVL.

The rearrangement joins TRBV19 to TRBJ1-4; no clear D. The CDR3 contains 14 residues. Trimming cost V 9 bases and J 4 bases, with 15 bases left between them. CDR1 and CDR2 (germline): LNHDA, SQIVND (reference sequence). The CDR3 coding sequence is TGTGCCAGCAGATCCCGCGGGAGTAATGAAAAACTGTTTTTT. The encoded protein is CASRSRGSNEKLFF.

V and J are TRBV5-1 and TRBJ2-7; D is perhaps TRBD2 (6 bases). The CDR3 length is 14 residues. V shed 0 bases and J shed 6 bases, with 13 bases lying between them. Germline CDR1 is SGHRS and CDR2 is YFSETQ. This CDR3 is CASSLDPGLPEQYF. The DNA for the CDR3 is TGCGCCAGCAGCTTGGACCCGGGACTGCCCGAGCAGTACTTC.

This clone was counted only a few times. The chain recombines TRBV27 with TRBJ1-5; D call uncertain. The V end was cut by 0 bases, the J end by 9 bases, with 15 bases between. This CDR3 contains 15 residues. CDR1 and CDR2 from the germline V gene are MNHEY and SMNVEV (reference sequence). CDR3 in amino acids: CASSLSLLRHTPQHF. Here the CDR3 DNA reads TGTGCCAGCAGTTTATCGCTTCTTAGACATACGCCCCAGCATTTT.

The chain uses TRBV29-1 and TRBJ2-3; 7 positions agree with TRBD1. Germline CDR1 is SQVTM and CDR2 is ANQGSEA. V dropped 4 bases and J dropped 1; count of bases not matched to a gene: 11. CDR3 length equals 16 residues. The CDR3 sequence: CSVAPPWDSRTDTQYF. The DNA of the CDR3 is TGCAGCGTTGCCCCTCCTTGGGACAGCCGCACAGATACGCAGTATTTT.

The V call is TRBV10-2, the J call TRBJ1-1, with D uncertain. The CDR3 is 11 residues long. The V and J ends lost 8 bases and 5 bases respectively, with 9 bases between them. CDR1 is WSHSY and CDR2 is SAAADI in the germline V gene. CDR3 coding DNA: TGCGCCAGCGGGCGGTCGACTGAAGCTTTCTTT. Its translation: CASGRSTEAFF.

This clone ranks as medium-sized. The chain recombines TRBV21-1 with TRBJ1-1; TRBD1, the D gene given by the table, was not confirmed from the DNA. TRBV21-1 is given as a pseudogene. The CDR3 is 20 amino acids. CDR3 DNA sequence: TGTGCCAGCAGCAAACTCGAAACCCGGGACAGGGGGCTCGAGGGCACTGAAGCTTTCTTT. Protein product: CASSKLETRDRGLEGTEAFF.

The CDR3 is CASRTEANPYNEQFF. The CDR3 DNA is TGTGCCAGCAGGACGGAGGCGAACCCGTACAATGAGCAGTTCTTC. The chain recombines TRBV7-6 with TRBJ2-1; TRBD2 might be the D (5 bases). Trimming took 6 bases from V and 4 from J, leaving 16 bases between them. The germline gives CDR1 SGHVS, CDR2 FNYEAQ. The CDR3 is 15 amino acids. Looking up the rest from reference TRBV7-6 and TRBJ2-1 gives the full variable domain: GAGVSQSPRYKVTKRGQDVALRCDPISGHVSLYWYRQALGQGPEFLTYFNYEAQQDKSGLPNDRFSAERPEGSISTLTIQRTEQRDSAMYRCASRTEANPYNEQFFGPGTRLTVL.

The V call is TRBV6-6, the J call TRBJ1-1; a weak D match, TRBD1 (6 bases). Germline V gene lookup returns CDR1 MNHNY and CDR2 SVGAGI (reference sequence). Trimming pared 8 bases from V and 0 bases from J, leaving 16 bases between. There are 15 residues in the CDR3. The CDR3 region is CASLWGGGMNTEAFF. The CDR3 nucleotides read TGTGCCAGCCTATGGGGTGGGGGCATGAACACTGAAGCTTTCTTT.

Points on this clone: Additional DNA sequences in this sample encode the identical CDR3. The chain has TRBV11-2 and TRBJ2-7; no definite D call. The CDR3 totals 14 residues. The V and J ends lost 2 bases and 2 bases respectively, with 10 bases between them. The germline gives CDR1 SGHAT, CDR2 FQNNGV. CDR3 sequence: CASSLYGMTYEQYF. In DNA form, the CDR3 reads TGTGCCAGCAGCTTATATGGTATGACCTACGAGCAGTACTTC. Based on the CDR3 plus reference TRBV11-2 and TRBJ2-7, the full variable domain is EAGVAQSPRYKIIEKRQSVAFWCNPISGHATLYWYQQILGQGPKLLIQFQNNGVVDDSQLPKDRFSAERLKGVDSTLKIQPAKLEDSAVYLCASSLYGMTYEQYFGPGTRLTVT.